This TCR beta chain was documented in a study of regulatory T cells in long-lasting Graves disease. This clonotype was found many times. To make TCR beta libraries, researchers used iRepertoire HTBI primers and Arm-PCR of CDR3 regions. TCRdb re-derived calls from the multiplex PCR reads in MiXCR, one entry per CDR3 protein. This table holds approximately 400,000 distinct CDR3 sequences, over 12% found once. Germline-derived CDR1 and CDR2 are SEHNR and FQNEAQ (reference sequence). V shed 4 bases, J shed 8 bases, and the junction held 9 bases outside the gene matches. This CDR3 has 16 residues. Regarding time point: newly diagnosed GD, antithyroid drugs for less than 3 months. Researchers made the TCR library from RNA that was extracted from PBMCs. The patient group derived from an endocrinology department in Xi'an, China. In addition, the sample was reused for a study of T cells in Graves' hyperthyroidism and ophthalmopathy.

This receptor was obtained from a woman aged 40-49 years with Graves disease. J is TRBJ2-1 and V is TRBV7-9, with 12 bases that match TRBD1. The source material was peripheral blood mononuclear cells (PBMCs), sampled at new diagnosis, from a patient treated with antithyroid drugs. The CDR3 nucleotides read TGTGCCAGCAGCTGGCCCGGGACAGGGGGCTCTGATGAGCAGTTCTTC. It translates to CASSWPGTGGSDEQFF.